The present TCR beta chain was sequenced within a study of blood T cell repertoires in COVID-19. Study background: The United States, Italy and Spain provided the acute and convalescent COVID-19 samples.

The ends lost 3 bases at V and 6 bases at J; junction bases unmatched: 11. Germline V gives CDR1 MNHEY, CDR2 SMNVEV (reference sequence). The CDR3 length is 16 residues. Methods used by the authors: Researchers report that nucleated cell counts were estimated from reference gene primer amplification. Only in-frame clones appear in the TCRdb table, and some are missing; sequencing was by immunoSEQ multiplex PCR. V, J and clone size are those of that table, while D and trimming were read from the DNA. The table lists 210,000 or so clones, approximately 81% of them singletons. This clone has a handful of counts.

The sequence was collected from a woman between 50 and 59 years old with acute COVID-19. The chain combines TRBV27 with TRBJ2-3, with 8 bases matching TRBD2. The sample taken for sequencing was PBMCs or T cells enriched from blood (not recorded which). The CDR3 region has the DNA TGTGCCAGCAGTTTTAACGGCGGGGGGACCTGGGATACGCAGTATTTT. Translated, it gives CASSFNGGGTWDTQYF.